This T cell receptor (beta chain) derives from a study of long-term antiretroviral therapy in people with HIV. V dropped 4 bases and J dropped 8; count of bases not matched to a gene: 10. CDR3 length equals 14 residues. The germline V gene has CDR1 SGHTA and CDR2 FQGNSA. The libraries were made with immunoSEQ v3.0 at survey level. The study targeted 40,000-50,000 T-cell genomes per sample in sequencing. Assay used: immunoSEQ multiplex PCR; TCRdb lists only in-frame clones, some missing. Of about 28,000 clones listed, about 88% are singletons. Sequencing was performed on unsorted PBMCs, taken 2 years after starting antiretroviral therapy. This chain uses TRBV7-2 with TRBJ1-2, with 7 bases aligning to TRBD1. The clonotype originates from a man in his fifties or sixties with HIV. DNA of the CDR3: TGTGCCAGCAGCTCTTTCTGGACAGGACTCGGCTACACCTTC. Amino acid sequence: CASSSFWTGLGYTF. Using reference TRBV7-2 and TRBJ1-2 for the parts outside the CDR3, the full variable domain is GAGVSQSPSNKVTEKGKDVELRCDPISGHTALYWYRQSLGQGLEFLIYFQGNSAPDKSGLPSDRFSAERTGGSVSTLTIQRTQQEDSAVYLCASSSFWTGLGYTFGSGTRLTVV.